The clone carrying this TCR beta chain occurred many times. Its specificity is not known. The sample originates from a study of CD8+CD57+ T cells in acquired aplastic anemia. Turning to the study itself: The study obtained an average of around 3.4 ug of DNA from sorted CD4+ and CD8+ cells. Study conclusions and caveats: A significant difference in CD8+ Simpson's diversity between patients and controls was not found.

The CDR3 has 12 amino acids. V gave up 2 bases and J gave up 6 bases, with 7 bases separating them. From germline, CDR1 is SGHVS and CDR2 FQNEAQ. Genomic DNA templated the TCR beta VDJ and CDR3 profiling. TCRdb used MiXCR to reprocess the reads, holding one entry per CDR3 protein. This sample has about 170,000 distinct CDR3 sequences, with 40% to 50% found just once. Selection for sequencing was limited to patients who had shown CD8+CD57+ cell expansion by flow cytometry. All participating patients were living with severe acquired aplastic anemia. The receptor comes from a human donor with aplastic anemia. The specimen was sorted CD4+, CD8+, or CD8+CD57+ T cells (not recorded which) from PBMCs. The rearrangement links TRBV7-8 to TRBJ1-2; D remains ambiguous. The CDR3: CASSLRLDGYTF. For the CDR3, the DNA is TGTGCCAGCAGCTTAAGGTTGGATGGCTACACCTTC.